This TCR beta chain was captured by sequencing in a study of cytomegalovirus exposure and HLA in healthy donors. The CDR3 sequence is 16 residues long. V lost 5 bases, J lost 2 bases, and 9 bases stayed unmatched. CDR1 is LNHDA and CDR2 is SQIVND in the germline V gene (reference sequence). Researchers ran the PCR with 60 Vbeta and 13 Jbeta primers. Some clones are missing from TCRdb's copy, which holds only in-frame ones; the method was immunoSEQ multiplex PCR. The table lists about 110,000 clones, less than 85% of them singletons. The source of this sequence is a woman aged 35 to 49 in good health and CMV-seronegative. The specimen was PBMCs. The chain carries TRBV19 and TRBJ2-5, with TRBD1 matching over 9 bases. CDR3 loop: CASSGRTGAPQETQYF. DNA of the CDR3: TGTGCCAGTAGTGGTAGGACAGGGGCCCCACAAGAGACCCAGTACTTC.